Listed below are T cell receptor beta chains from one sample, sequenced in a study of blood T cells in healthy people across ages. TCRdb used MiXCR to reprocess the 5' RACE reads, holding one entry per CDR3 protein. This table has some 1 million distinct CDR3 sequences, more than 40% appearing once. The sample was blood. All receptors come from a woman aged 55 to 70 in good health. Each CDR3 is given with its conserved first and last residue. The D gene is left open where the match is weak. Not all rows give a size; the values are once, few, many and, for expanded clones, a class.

CASSLILANTEAFF	TGTGCCAGCAGCTTGATCTTGGCCAACACTGAAGCTTTCTTT	TRBJ1-1	TRBV7-2	.	.
CASSPWGRQETQYF	TGTGCCAGCAGCCCTTGGGGGCGACAAGAGACCCAGTACTTC	TRBJ2-5	TRBV28	.	.
CASSISGPSYEQYF	TGTGCCAGCAGCATTAGCGGCCCCTCATACGAGCAGTACTTC	TRBJ2-7	TRBV27	many	.
CASSVKPPDTQYF	TGTGCCAGCAGTGTAAAACCCCCGGATACGCAGTATTTT	TRBJ2-3	TRBV28	.	.
CASSQGRRQSSYNEQFF	TGCGCCAGCAGCCAGGGGAGACGGCAAAGCTCCTACAATGAGCAGTTCTTC	TRBJ2-1	TRBV4-1	.	.
CSARPSSGRALGNEQFF	TGCAGTGCTAGACCCAGTAGCGGGAGGGCCTTGGGTAATGAGCAGTTCTTC	TRBJ2-1	TRBV20-1	.	TRBD2
CASSLANTTSGNLQETQYF	TGCGCCAGCAGCTTGGCCAATACCACTAGCGGGAATCTCCAAGAGACCCAGTACTTC	TRBJ2-5	TRBV5-1	.	TRBD2
CASSISGQGVGSYEQYF	TGTGCCAGCAGTATATCGGGACAGGGGGTAGGCTCCTACGAGCAGTACTTC	TRBJ2-7	TRBV25-1	few	TRBD1
CASSEIRQGAQGYTF	TGTGCCAGCAGTGAAATCAGACAGGGGGCGCAGGGCTACACCTTC	TRBJ1-2	TRBV2	few	TRBD1
CSANLRKGTTYNEQFF	TGCAGTGCTAATTTGAGGAAAGGGACTACTTACAATGAGCAGTTCTTC	TRBJ2-1	TRBV20-1	.	TRBD2
CASSLRRGEAFF	TGTGCCAGCAGCTTGAGGAGAGGTGAAGCTTTCTTT	TRBJ1-1	TRBV12-3/TRBV12-4	few	.
CASSLPLGGASTYNGQFF	TGCGCCAGCAGCTTGCCCCTAGGAGGGGCTAGTACCTACAATGGGCAGTTCTTC	TRBJ2-1	TRBV5-1	.	.
CASSDAGHFEAFF	TGTGCCAGCAGTGACGCAGGGCATTTTGAAGCTTTCTTT	TRBJ1-1	TRBV6-7	.	.
CAGSLGLAGTYEQYF	TGTGCCGGCAGCCTGGGACTAGCGGGCACCTACGAGCAGTACTTC	TRBJ2-7	TRBV3-1	.	TRBD2
CSVDPRGGTDDYTF	TGCAGCGTCGATCCCAGGGGAGGTACGGATGACTACACCTTC	TRBJ1-2	TRBV29-1	.	.
CATSRGTVGSGANVLTF	TGTGCCACCAGCAGAGGGACAGTCGGCTCTGGGGCCAACGTCCTGACTTTC	TRBJ2-6	TRBV15	few	.
CASSQDLTGSGGIQYF	TGCGCCAGCAGCCAAGATTTGACAGGGTCAGGTGGAATTCAGTACTTC	TRBJ2-4	TRBV4-1	few	TRBD1
CSARGALGRHRETQYF	TGCAGTGCTAGAGGGGCCCTGGGGCGACACCGAGAGACCCAGTACTTC	TRBJ2-5	TRBV20-1	.	.
CASSQGRLAGGAYEQYF	TGTGCCAGCAGCCAAGGCCGACTAGCGGGAGGGGCCTACGAGCAGTACTTC	TRBJ2-7	TRBV3-1	few	TRBD2
CASRITVTGELFF	TGCGCCAGCAGGATCACAGTCACCGGGGAGCTGTTTTTT	TRBJ2-2	TRBV5-1	once	.
CASSADGPYNEQFF	TGTGCCAGCAGTGCTGATGGACCCTACAATGAGCAGTTCTTC	TRBJ2-1	TRBV6-5	once	.
CAGSRDPSGRDYNEQFF	TGTGCCGGCAGCAGGGACCCTAGCGGGAGGGACTACAATGAGCAGTTCTTC	TRBJ2-1	TRBV21-1	once	.
CASSRGAGMNTEAFF	TGTGCCAGCAGTCGTGGCGCAGGCATGAACACTGAAGCTTTCTTT	TRBJ1-1	TRBV5-6	.	.
CARETGSGYNEQFF	TGTGCCAGGGAAACAGGCAGCGGGTACAATGAGCAGTTCTTC	TRBJ2-1	TRBV2	.	.
CASRDTGGTNNRGAQFF	TGCGCCAGCAGGGATACCGGAGGGACTAACAATAGAGGGGCGCAGTTCTTC	TRBJ2-1	TRBV5-1	.	TRBD2
CASSPPAGGPQETQYF	TGCGCCAGCAGCCCCCCCGCCGGAGGCCCCCAAGAGACCCAGTACTTC	TRBJ2-5	TRBV5-1	many	.
CASSPLINTEAFF	TGTGCCAGTAGTCCTCTGATCAACACTGAAGCTTTCTTT	TRBJ1-1	TRBV19	few	.
CASSLEAGGETQYF	TGTGCCAGCAGTTTAGAGGCGGGGGGGGAGACCCAGTACTTC	TRBJ2-5	TRBV12-3/TRBV12-4	.	TRBD2
CSARDYRNYGYTF	TGCAGTGCTAGAGATTACAGGAACTATGGCTACACCTTC	TRBJ1-2	TRBV20-1	.	.
CASSQDRRQGRRYF	TGCGCCAGCAGCCAAGATCGTCGGCAGGGACGTCGGTACTTC	TRBJ2-5	TRBV4-1	.	.
CASSLTSGRAGRYNEQFF	TGTGCCAGCAGCCTAACTAGCGGGAGGGCCGGGCGGTACAATGAGCAGTTCTTC	TRBJ2-1	TRBV12-3/TRBV12-4	few	TRBD2
CASSLSSPLLGTYEQYF	TGTGCCAGCAGTTTATCTTCCCCTTTGCTAGGGACCTACGAGCAGTACTTC	TRBJ2-7	TRBV27	.	.
CASRPTGFGEKLFF	TGTGCCAGCAGACCGACAGGGTTCGGCGAAAAACTGTTTTTT	TRBJ1-4	TRBV7-9	few	TRBD1
CASSYRDSHNEQFF	TGCGCCAGCAGTTATAGGGACAGCCACAATGAGCAGTTCTTC	TRBJ2-1	TRBV5-1	few	TRBD1
CASTARGANTGELFF	TGCGCCAGCACCGCCCGCGGGGCGAACACCGGGGAGCTGTTTTTT	TRBJ2-2	TRBV5-1	.	.
CASSAAGGTGEKLFF	TGCGCCAGCAGCGCCGCCGGGGGCACAGGTGAAAAACTGTTTTTT	TRBJ1-4	TRBV5-1	few	.
CASRPSGSRFNEQFF	TGTGCCAGCAGACCTAGCGGGAGTAGGTTCAATGAGCAGTTCTTC	TRBJ2-1	TRBV13	.	TRBD2
CASSDDTGQATYGYTF	TGTGCCAGCAGCGACGATACGGGACAGGCGACCTATGGCTACACCTTC	TRBJ1-2	TRBV11-3	.	TRBD1
CASSSNTAGGQETQYF	TGTGCCAGCAGCTCGAACACGGCCGGGGGCCAAGAGACCCAGTACTTC	TRBJ2-5	TRBV7-9	.	.
CASSLTSPDTQYF	TGTGCCAGCAGTTTAACGTCCCCAGATACGCAGTATTTT	TRBJ2-3	TRBV12-3/TRBV12-4	few	.
CASSQDKGFNIQYF	TGCGCCAGCAGCCAAGATAAGGGGTTCAACATTCAGTACTTC	TRBJ2-4	TRBV4-1	many	.
CSVEAQEASGLAAYEQYF	TGCAGCGTTGAAGCTCAGGAGGCCTCGGGACTTGCGGCGTACGAGCAGTACTTC	TRBJ2-7	TRBV29-1	.	.
CASSSDRGAQETQYF	TGTGCCAGCAGCTCAGACCGTGGAGCACAAGAGACCCAGTACTTC	TRBJ2-5	TRBV11-2	.	.
CASSFGSTEQFF	TGTGCCAGCAGCTTTGGCAGCACTGAGCAGTTCTTC	TRBJ2-1	TRBV7-6	.	.
CASSQGPYGYTF	TGTGCCAGCAGCCAGGGACCCTATGGCTACACCTTC	TRBJ1-2	TRBV28	many	.
CASSPEGFEQYF	TGTGCCAGCAGCCCCGAAGGGTTCGAGCAGTACTTC	TRBJ2-7	TRBV28	.	.
CASSDLGQGLNQPQHF	TGTGCCAGCAGTGACCTGGGACAGGGACTCAATCAGCCCCAGCATTTT	TRBJ1-5	TRBV27	once	TRBD1
CASSRLAATSYNEQYF	TGTGCCAGCAGTCGCCTAGCGGCTACCTCCTACAATGAGCAGTACTTC	TRBJ2-7	TRBV12-3/TRBV12-4	once	TRBD2
CASSPSTRPEQFF	TGCGCCAGCAGCCCATCGACGCGTCCTGAGCAGTTCTTC	TRBJ2-1	TRBV4-3	once	.
CGSSLRPGVQETLYF	TGTGGCAGCAGCCTCCGCCCAGGGGTCCAAGAGACCCTGTACTTC	TRBJ2-5	TRBV7-9	.	.
CASSATPRSYEQYF	TGTGCCAGCAGCGCGACACCTCGATCCTACGAGCAGTACTTC	TRBJ2-7	TRBV9	.	.
CSASPTQGSNEQFF	TGCAGCGCCTCCCCCACACAGGGGAGCAATGAGCAGTTCTTC	TRBJ2-1	TRBV29-1	few	TRBD1
CATSAAGSTDTQYF	TGTGCCACCAGTGCGGCAGGGAGCACAGATACGCAGTATTTT	TRBJ2-3	TRBV24-1	few	.